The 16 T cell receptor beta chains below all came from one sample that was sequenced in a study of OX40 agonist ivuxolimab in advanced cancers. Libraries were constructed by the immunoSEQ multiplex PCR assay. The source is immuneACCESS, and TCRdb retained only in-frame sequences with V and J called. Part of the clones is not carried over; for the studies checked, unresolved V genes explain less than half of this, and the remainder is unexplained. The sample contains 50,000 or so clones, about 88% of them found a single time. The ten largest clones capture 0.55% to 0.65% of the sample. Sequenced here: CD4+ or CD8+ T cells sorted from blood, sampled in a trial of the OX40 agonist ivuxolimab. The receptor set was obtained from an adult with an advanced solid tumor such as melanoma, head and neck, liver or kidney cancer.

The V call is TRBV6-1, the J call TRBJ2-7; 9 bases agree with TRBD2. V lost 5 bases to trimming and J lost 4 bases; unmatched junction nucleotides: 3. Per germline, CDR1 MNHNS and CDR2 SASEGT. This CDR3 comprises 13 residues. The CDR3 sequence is CASSLAGTYEQYF. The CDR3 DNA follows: TGTGCCAGCAGTCTAGCGGGAACTTACGAGCAGTACTTC.

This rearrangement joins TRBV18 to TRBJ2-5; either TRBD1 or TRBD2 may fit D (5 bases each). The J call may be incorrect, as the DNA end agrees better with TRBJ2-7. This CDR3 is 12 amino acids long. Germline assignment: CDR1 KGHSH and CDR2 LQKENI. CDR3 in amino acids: CASSIGASEQYF. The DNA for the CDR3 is TGTGCCAGCTCCATCGGGGCCAGCGAGCAGTACTTC.

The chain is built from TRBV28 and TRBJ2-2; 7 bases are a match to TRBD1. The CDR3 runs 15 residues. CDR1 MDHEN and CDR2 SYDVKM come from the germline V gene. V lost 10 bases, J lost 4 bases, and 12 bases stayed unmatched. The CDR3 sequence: CATTRQGRGTGELFF. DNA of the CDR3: TGTGCCACCACCCGACAGGGAAGGGGCACCGGGGAGCTGTTTTTT.

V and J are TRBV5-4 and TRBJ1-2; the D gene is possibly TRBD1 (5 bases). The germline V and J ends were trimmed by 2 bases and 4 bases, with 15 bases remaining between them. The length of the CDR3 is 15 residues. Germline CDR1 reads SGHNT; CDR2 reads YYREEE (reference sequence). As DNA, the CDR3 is TGTGCCAGCAGCTTTGTGGGCAGGGAGTTCTATGGCTACACCTTC. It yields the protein CASSFVGREFYGYTF.

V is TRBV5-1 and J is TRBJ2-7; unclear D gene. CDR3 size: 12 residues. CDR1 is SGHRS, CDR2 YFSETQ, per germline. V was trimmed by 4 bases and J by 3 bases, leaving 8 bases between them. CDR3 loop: CASSRGDYEQYF. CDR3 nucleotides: TGCGCCAGCAGCCGAGGAGACTACGAGCAGTACTTC.

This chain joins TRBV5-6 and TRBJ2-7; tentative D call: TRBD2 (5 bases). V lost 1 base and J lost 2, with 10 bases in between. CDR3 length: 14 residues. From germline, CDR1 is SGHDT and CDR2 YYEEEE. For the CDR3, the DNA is TGTGCCAGCAGCTTGAGCGGAACGACCTACGAGCAGTACTTC. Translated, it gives CASSLSGTTYEQYF.

CDR3 bases: TGCGCCAGCAGCTTGGGCACGCGTTACGAGCAGTACTTC. It specifies CASSLGTRYEQYF. This chain uses TRBV5-1 with TRBJ2-5; D unclear. Judging by the DNA end, TRBJ2-7 fits better; the J call may be wrong. CDR1 and CDR2 from the germline V gene are SGHRS and YFSETQ. The CDR3 extends over 13 amino acids.

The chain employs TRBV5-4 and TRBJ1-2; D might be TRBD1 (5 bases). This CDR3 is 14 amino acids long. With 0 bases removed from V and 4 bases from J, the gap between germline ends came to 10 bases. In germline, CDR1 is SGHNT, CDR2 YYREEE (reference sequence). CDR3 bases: TGTGCCAGCAGCTTGGGTTTCCAGGGCTATGGCTACACCTTC. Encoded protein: CASSLGFQGYGYTF.

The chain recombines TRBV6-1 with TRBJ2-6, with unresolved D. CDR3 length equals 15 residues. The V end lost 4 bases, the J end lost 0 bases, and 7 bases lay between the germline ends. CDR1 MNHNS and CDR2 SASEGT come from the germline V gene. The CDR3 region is CASSGQPSGANVLTF. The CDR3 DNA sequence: TGTGCCAGCAGTGGACAACCCTCTGGGGCCAACGTCCTGACTTTC.

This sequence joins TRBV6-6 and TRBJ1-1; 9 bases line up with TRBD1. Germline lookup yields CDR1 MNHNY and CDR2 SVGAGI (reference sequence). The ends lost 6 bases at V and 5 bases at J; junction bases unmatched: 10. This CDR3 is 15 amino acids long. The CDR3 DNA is TGTGCCAGCAGATTAGCGACAGGGGGGTCGACTGAAGCTTTCTTT. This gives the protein CASRLATGGSTEAFF.

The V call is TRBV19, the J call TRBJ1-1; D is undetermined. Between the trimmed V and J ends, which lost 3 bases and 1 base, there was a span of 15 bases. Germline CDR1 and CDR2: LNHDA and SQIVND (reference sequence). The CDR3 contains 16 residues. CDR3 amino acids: CASSILPGPENTEAFF. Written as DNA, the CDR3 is TGTGCCAGTAGTATCTTACCGGGTCCTGAGAACACTGAAGCTTTCTTT.

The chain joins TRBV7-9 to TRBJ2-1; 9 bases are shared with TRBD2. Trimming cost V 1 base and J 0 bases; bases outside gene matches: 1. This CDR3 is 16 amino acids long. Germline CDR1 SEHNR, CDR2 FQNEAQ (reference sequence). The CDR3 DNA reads TGTGCCAGCAGCTTAGTAGCGGGAGTCTCCTACAATGAGCAGTTCTTC. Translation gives CASSLVAGVSYNEQFF.

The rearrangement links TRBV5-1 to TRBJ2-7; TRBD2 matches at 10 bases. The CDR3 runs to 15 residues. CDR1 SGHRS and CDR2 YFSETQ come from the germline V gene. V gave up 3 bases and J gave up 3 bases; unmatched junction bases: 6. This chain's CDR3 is CASSSDSSGGYEQYF. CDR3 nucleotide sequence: TGCGCCAGCAGCTCGGACTCTAGCGGGGGCTACGAGCAGTACTTC.

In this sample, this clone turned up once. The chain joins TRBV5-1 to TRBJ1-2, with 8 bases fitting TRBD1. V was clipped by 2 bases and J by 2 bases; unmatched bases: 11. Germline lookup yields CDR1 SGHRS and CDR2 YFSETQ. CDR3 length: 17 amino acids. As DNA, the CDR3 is TGCGCCAGCAGCTTCGGGACTCTGGACAGGGAGAACTATGGCTACACCTTC. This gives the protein CASSFGTLDRENYGYTF.

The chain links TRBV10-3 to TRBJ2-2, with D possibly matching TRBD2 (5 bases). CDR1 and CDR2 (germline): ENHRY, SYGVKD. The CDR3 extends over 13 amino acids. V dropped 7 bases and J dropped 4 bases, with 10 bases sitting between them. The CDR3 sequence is CAIKEESTGELFF. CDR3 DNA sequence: TGTGCCATCAAGGAGGAGAGCACCGGGGAGCTGTTTTTT.

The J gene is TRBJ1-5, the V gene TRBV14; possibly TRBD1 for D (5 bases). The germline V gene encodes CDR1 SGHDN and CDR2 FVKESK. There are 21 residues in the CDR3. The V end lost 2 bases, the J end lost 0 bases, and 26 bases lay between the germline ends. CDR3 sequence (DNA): TGTGCCAGCAGCCAAAAGGGCCACAATTTCCGGGACGAAGATAGCAATCAGCCCCAGCATTTT. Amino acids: CASSQKGHNFRDEDSNQPQHF.